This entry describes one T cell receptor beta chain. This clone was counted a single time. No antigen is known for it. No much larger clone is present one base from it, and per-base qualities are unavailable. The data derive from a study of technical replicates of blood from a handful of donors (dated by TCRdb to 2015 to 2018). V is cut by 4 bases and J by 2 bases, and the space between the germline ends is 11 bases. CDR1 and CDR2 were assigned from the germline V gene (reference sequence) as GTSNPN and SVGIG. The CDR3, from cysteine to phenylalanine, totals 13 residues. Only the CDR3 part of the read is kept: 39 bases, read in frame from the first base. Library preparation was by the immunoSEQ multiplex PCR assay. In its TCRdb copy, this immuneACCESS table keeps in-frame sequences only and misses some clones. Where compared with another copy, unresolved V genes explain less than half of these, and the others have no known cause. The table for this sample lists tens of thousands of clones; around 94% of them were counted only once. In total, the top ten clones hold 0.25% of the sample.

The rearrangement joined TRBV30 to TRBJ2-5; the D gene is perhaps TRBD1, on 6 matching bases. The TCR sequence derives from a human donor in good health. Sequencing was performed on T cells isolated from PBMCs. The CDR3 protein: CAWTSRGQETQYF. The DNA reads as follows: TGTGCCTGGACCTCGAGGGGGCAAGAGACCCAGTACTTC.